This record concerns one TCR beta chain sequence. The CDR3 runs 15 residues. The V gene's germline CDR1 is DFQATT and CDR2 SNEGSKA (reference sequence). V was pared by 0 bases and J by 13 bases, with 22 bases between. Sample-barcoded 5' priming and a J-beta primer mix drove a second PCR of about 6 to 12 cycles. TCRdb passed the 5' RACE reads through MiXCR, listing each CDR3 protein once. Here the sample spans around 1,700,000 distinct CDR3 sequences, approximately 30% being singletons. Each donor's blood draw was approximately 10 milliliters of peripheral blood. The sample originates from a study of blood T cells in healthy people across ages.

The source material was blood. This chain connects TRBV20-1 to TRBJ2-1; D gene unclear. The clonotype was recovered from a woman younger than 45 in good health. CDR3 sequence: CSARDQETSGNIQFF. CDR3 nucleotides: TGCAGTGCTAGAGATCAGGAGACGTCCGGAAACATTCAGTTCTTC.